This T cell receptor beta chain emerged from a study of T cell responses to AZD1222 COVID-19 vaccine. General study points: Spike-specific TCR breadth rose after two AZD1222 doses, and depth rose as well. Donors were mostly white British, more females; clonal diversity possibly underestimated. Spike was spanned by vaccine-associated CD4 TCRs, which were dominant at 160-218 and 743-854. Reportedly, close to half of spike-specific TCRs are directed against unmutated variant regions.

This table comes from immunoSEQ multiplex PCR, and its TCRdb copy is limited to in-frame clones, with some not included. This table holds roughly 200,000 clones, about 93% found once. A note on this clone: The antigen is unknown.

The CDR3 covers 14 residues. Trimming shortened V by 10 bases and J by 1 base, and 16 bases separated the two germline ends. Germline assignment: CDR1 ENHRY and CDR2 SYGVKD. Specimen: peripheral blood, collected on day 0 of MenACWY control vaccination. This sequence was found in an adult in good health. The rearrangement uses TRBV10-3 and TRBJ1-1; the D gene is possibly TRBD1 (6 bases). CDR3 loop: CATGGWTANTEAFF. The CDR3 nucleotides read TGTGCCACCGGCGGCTGGACAGCGAACACTGAAGCTTTCTTT.